Here is one TCR beta chain with its context. Its antigen is undetermined. The sample belongs to a study of cytomegalovirus exposure and HLA in healthy donors. CDR1 is GTSNPN, CDR2 SVGIG, per germline (reference sequence). Trimming took 3 bases from V and 0 from J; bases not matched to a gene: 5. The CDR3 consists of 15 residues. Study conclusions and caveats: Associated with cytomegalovirus, according to the listing, were 150 to 200 TCR beta chains. Later on, an analysis showed TCR association rates differing by HLA locus, with DRB1 the most and HLA-C the fewest. An Asian-associated ancestry cluster reportedly showed fewer N-insertions than the approximately 630-donor mean in a later analysis.

The study ran its PCR with 60 Vbeta and 13 Jbeta primers. The data were produced by immunoSEQ multiplex PCR, yet TCRdb's version contains in-frame clones alone and is incomplete. This sample has 78,000 or so clones; 84% occur once, and the top ten carry roughly 2.4%. Sequencing was done on a sample of PBMCs. This receptor was obtained from a woman aged 50 to 65 in good health and CMV-seronegative. The rearrangement joins TRBV30 to TRBJ2-3, with 8 positions matching TRBD2. The DNA for the CDR3 is TGTGCCTGGAGGCACGGGGGGGGGAGCACAGATACGCAGTATTTT. Translation gives CAWRHGGGSTDTQYF.